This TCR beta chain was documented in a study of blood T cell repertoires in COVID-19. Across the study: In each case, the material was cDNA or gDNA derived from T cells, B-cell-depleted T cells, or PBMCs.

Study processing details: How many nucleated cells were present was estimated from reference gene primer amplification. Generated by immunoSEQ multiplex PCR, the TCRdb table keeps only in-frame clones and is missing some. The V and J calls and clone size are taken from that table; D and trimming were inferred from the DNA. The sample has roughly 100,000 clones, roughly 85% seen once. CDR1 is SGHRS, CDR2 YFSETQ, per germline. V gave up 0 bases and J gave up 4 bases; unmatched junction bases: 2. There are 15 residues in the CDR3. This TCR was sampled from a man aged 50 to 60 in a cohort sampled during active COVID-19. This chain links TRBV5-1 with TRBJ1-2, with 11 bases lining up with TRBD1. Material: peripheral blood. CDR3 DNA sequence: TGCGCCAGCAGCTTGGGGGACAGGGGGGCCTATGGCTACACCTTC. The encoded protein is CASSLGDRGAYGYTF.